This TCR beta chain was sequenced during a study of cytomegalovirus exposure and HLA in healthy donors. Looking at the study overall: Among the 300 to 400 donors who were genotyped, roughly 86% fell in the genetic ancestry cluster that is associated with self-reported Caucasian donors.

Study-level results: Confirmation in vitro established that a few CMV-associated chains were specific for CMV antigens.

Regarding this clone: Its target is not known.

The PCR ran on 60 Vbeta and 13 Jbeta primers. The repertoire was sequenced with immunoSEQ multiplex PCR; TCRdb's copy has only in-frame clones and lacks some. The sample carries approximately 150,000 clones, about 80% recorded once. V lost 4 bases, J lost 0 bases, and 13 bases lay in between. Per the germline V gene, CDR1 is SQVTM and CDR2 is ANQGSEA. This CDR3 spans 15 amino acids. The sequenced sample was PBMCs. This clonotype was sampled from an older woman in good health and CMV-seropositive. The chain uses TRBV29-1 and TRBJ2-1; no reliable D call. The CDR3 DNA reads as TGCAGCGTTGGTTTTGGCCGGAGCTCCTACAATGAGCAGTTCTTC. Translation: CSVGFGRSSYNEQFF.